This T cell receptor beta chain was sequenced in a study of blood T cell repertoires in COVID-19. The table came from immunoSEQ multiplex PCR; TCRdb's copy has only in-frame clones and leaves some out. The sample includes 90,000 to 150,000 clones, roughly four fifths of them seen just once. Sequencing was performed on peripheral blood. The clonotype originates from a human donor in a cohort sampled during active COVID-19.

CDR3 sequence reads: CASSTGGGETQYF. In DNA, the CDR3 is TGCGCCAGCTCTACAGGGGGAGGAGAGACCCAGTACTTC. The V gene is TRBV5-1, the J gene TRBJ2-5; TRBD1 agrees at 8 bases. This CDR3 region has 13 residues. Germline CDR1 SGHRS, CDR2 YFSETQ. Trimming at V came to 7 bases and at J to 4 bases, leaving 6 bases not matched to a gene.